The clone carrying this T cell receptor beta chain was counted a single time. These data originate in a study of control samples from healthy donors and cancer patients. Per the germline V gene, CDR1 is KGHSH and CDR2 is LQKENI. Trimming removed 3 bases from V and 6 bases from J, with 14 bases in between. The CDR3 spans 15 residues. The method was immunoSEQ multiplex PCR; TCRdb's version includes in-frame clones alone and lacks a portion of them. In the table there are about 76,000 clones, roughly 89% of which are singletons. J is TRBJ1-4 and V is TRBV18; possible D gene TRBD1, 6 bases. Sequencing used PBMCs. The receptor's source is a woman aged 50 to 60 with colorectal cancer. The CDR3 region is CASSPQGRLDEKLFF. For the CDR3, the DNA is TGTGCCAGCTCACCCCAGGGGCGTTTAGATGAAAAACTGTTTTTT. Complete variable domain (other parts from reference TRBV18 and TRBJ1-4): NAGVMQNPRHLVRRRGQEARLRCSPMKGHSHVYWYRQLPEEGLKFMVYLQKENIIDESGMPKERFSAEFPKEGPSILRIQQVVRGDSAAYFCASSPQGRLDEKLFFGSGTQLSVL.